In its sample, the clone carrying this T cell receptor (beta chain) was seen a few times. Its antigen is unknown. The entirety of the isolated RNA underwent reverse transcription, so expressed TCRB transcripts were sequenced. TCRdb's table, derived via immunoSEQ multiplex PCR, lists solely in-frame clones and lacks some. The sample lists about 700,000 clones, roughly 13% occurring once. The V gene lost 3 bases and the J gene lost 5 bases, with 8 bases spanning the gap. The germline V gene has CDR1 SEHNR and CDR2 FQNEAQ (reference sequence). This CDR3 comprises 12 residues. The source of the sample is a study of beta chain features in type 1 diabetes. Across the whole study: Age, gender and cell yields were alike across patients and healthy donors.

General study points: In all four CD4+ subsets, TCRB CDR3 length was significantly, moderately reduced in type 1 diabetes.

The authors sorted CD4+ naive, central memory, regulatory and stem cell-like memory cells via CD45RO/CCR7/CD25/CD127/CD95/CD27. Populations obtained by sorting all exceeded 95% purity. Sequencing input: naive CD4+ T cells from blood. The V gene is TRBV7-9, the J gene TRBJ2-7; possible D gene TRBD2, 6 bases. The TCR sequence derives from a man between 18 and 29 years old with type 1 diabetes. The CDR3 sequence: CASSFSGDEQYF. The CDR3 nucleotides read TGTGCCAGCAGCTTTTCGGGGGACGAGCAGTACTTC.